The subject of this entry is one TCR beta chain. No antigen is known for it. CDR3 length equals 14 residues. Trimming left V 0 bases short and J 7 bases short, with 11 bases between. CDR1 and CDR2 (germline): SGDLS, YYNGEE. Of the isolated RNA, all was reverse transcribed, and so the sequenced material was expressed TCRB transcripts. TCRdb keeps only in-frame clones here, not all; method: immunoSEQ multiplex PCR. Seen here are more than 550,000 clones, 11% to 15% observed once, and the top ten hold 0.035% to 0.045%. These data come from a study of beta chain features in type 1 diabetes. Study-wide results and caveats: Shortening of TCRB CDR3s, moderate but significant, appeared in all four CD4+ subsets of Type 1 diabetes patients.

CD4+ cells of the naive, central memory, regulatory and stem cell-like memory types were sorted via CD45RO/CCR7/CD25/CD127/CD95/CD27. The genes are TRBV9 and TRBJ1-5; no clear D. The origin of this receptor is a man aged 18-30 years with type 1 diabetes. Sequencing used naive CD4+ T cells from blood. CDR3 in amino acids: CASSVGDPGQPQHF. CDR3 in DNA: TGTGCCAGCAGCGTAGGAGACCCCGGGCAGCCCCAGCATTTT.